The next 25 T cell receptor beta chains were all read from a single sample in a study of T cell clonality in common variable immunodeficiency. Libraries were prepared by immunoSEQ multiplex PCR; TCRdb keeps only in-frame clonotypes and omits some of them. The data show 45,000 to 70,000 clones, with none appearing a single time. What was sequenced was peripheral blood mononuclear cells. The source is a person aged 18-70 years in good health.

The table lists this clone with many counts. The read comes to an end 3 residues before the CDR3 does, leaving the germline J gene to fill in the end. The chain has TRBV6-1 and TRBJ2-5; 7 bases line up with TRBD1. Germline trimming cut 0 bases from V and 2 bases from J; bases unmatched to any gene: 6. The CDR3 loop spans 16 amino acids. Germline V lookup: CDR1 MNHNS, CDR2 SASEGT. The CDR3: CASSEAQGTAQETQYF. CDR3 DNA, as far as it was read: TGTGCCAGCAGTGAAGCGCAGGGGACAGCTCAAGAGACC.

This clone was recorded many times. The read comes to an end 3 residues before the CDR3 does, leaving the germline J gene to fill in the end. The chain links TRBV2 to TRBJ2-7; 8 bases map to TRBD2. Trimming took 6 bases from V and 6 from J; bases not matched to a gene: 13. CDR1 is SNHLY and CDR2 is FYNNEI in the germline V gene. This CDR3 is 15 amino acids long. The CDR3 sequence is CASRAERERWSEQYF. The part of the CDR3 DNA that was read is TGTGCCAGCAGGGCGGAGCGGGAGAGGTGGAGCGAG.

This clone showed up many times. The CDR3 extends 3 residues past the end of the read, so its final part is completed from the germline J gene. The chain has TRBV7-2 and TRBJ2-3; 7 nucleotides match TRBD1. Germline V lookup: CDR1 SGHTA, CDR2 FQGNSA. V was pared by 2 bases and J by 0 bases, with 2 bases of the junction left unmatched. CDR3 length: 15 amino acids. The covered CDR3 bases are TGTGCCAGCAGCTTAAGGGGACAGAGCACAGATACG. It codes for CASSLRGQSTDT. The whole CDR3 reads CASSLRGQSTDTQYF.

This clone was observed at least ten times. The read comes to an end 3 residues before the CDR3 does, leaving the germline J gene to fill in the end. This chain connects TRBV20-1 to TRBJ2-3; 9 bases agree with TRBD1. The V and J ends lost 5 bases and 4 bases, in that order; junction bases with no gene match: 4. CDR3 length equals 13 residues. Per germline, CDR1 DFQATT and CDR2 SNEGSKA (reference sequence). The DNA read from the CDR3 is TGCAGTGCTCGTACAGGGGGCCCAGATACG. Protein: CSARTGGPDT. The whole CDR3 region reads CSARTGGPDTQYF.

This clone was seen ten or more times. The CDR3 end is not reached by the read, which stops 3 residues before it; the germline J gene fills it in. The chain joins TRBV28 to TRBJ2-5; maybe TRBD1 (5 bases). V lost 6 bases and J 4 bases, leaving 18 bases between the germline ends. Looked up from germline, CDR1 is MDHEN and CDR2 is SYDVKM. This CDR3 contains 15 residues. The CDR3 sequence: CASRDQGSNVETQYF. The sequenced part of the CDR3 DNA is TGTGCCAGCAGGGATCAGGGCAGCAATGTAGAGACC. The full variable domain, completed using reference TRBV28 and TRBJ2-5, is DVKVTQSSRYLVKRTGEKVFLECVQDMDHENMFWYRQDPGLGLRLIYFSYDVKMKEKGDIPEGYSVSREKKERFSLILESASTNQTSMYLCASRDQGSNVETQYFGPGTRLLVL.

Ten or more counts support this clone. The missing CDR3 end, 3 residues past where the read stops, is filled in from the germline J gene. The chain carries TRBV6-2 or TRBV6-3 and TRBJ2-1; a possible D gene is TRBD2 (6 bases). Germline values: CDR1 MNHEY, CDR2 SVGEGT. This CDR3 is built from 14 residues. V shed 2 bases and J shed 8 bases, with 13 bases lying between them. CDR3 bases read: TGTGCCAGCAGTTACGAACTAGCCGGCGATGAG. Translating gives CASSYELAGDE. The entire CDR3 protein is CASSYELAGDEQFF.

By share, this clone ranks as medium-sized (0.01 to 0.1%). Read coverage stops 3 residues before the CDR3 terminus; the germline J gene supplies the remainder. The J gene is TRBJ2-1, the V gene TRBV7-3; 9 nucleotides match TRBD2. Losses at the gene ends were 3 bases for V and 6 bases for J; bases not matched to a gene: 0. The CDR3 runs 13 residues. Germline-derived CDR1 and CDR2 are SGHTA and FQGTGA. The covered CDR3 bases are TGTGCCAGCAGCTTTAGCGGGAGCAATGAG. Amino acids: CASSFSGSNE. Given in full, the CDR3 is CASSFSGSNEQFF.

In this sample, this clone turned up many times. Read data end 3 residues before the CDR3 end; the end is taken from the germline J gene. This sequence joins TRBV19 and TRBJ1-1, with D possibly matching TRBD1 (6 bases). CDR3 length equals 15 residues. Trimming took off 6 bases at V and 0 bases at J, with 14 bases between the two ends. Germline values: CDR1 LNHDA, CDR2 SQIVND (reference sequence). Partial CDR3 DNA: TGTGCCAGTAGCTGGACAGCCCCCTTGAACACTGAA. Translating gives CASSWTAPLNTE. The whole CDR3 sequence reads CASSWTAPLNTEAFF.

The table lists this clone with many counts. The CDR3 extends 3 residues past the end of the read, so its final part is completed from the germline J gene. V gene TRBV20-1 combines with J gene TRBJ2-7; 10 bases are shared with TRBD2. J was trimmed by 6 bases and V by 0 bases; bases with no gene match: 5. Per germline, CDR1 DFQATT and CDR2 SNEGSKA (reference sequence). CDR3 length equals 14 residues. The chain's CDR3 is CSAREPSGRFEQYF. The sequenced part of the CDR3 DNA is TGCAGTGCTAGAGAGCCTAGCGGGAGATTCGAG.

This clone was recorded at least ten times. The CDR3 region is CASSLNVGDTEAFF. The CDR3 bases that were read are TGCGCCAGCAGCTTGAATGTCGGGGACACTGAA. The chain recombines TRBV5-1 with TRBJ1-1; D unresolved. The CDR3 end falls 3 residues outside the read, so it is completed with the germline J gene. Deletions cut 1 base from V and 3 bases from J, with 10 bases between. CDR1 and CDR2 (germline): SGHRS, YFSETQ. This CDR3 contains 14 residues.

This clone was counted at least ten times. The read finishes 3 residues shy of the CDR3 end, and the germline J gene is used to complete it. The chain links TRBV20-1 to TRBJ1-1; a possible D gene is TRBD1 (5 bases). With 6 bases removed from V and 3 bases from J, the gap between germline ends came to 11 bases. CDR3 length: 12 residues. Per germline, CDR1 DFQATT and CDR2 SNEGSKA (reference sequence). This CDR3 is CSARPGDTEAFF. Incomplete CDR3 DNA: TGCAGTGCCAGGCCGGGGGACACTGAA.

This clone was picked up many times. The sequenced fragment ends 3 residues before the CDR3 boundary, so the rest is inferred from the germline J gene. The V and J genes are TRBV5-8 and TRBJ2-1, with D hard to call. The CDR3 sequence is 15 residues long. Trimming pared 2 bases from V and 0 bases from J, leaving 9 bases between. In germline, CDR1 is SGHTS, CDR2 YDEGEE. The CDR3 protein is CASSLSVSSYNEQFF. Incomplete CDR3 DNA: TGTGCCAGCAGCTTAAGCGTGAGCTCCTACAATGAG.

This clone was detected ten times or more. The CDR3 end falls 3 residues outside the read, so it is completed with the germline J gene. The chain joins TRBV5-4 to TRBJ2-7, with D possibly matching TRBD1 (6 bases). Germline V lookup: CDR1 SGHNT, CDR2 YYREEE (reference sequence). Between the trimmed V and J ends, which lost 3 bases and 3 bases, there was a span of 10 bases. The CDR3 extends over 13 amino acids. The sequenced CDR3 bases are TGTGCCAGCAGCTCCCCAGGGGTCTACGAG. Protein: CASSSPGVYE. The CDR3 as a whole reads CASSSPGVYEQYF.

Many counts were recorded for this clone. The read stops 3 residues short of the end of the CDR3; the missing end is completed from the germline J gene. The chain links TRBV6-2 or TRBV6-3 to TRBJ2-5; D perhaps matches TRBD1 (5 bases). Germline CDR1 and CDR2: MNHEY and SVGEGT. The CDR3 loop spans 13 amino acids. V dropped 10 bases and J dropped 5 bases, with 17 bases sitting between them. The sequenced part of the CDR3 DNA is TGTGCCACCAAGGGCAGGGCCGGGGAGACC. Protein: CATKGRAGET. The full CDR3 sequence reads CATKGRAGETQYF.

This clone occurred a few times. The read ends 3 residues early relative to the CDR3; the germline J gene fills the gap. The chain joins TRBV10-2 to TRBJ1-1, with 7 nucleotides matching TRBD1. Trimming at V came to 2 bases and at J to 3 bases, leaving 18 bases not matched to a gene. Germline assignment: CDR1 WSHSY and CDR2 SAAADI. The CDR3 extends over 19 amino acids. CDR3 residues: CASSEDYTGALRSDTEAFF. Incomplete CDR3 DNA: TGCGCCAGCAGTGAGGATTATACAGGGGCGCTGAGGTCGGACACTGAA.

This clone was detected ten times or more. Partial CDR3 DNA: TGCAGTGCTGTTGCCGACAGGGGACTTCTCTACTACGAG. Amino acids: CSAVADRGLLYYE. The complete CDR3 reads CSAVADRGLLYYEQYF. V is TRBV20-1 and J is TRBJ2-7; 8 nucleotides align to TRBD1. The read ends 3 residues before the CDR3 terminus; that terminus is restored from the germline J gene. CDR1 is DFQATT, CDR2 SNEGSKA, per germline (reference sequence). Germline trimming cut 5 bases from V and 3 bases from J; bases unmatched to any gene: 15. CDR3 length equals 16 residues.

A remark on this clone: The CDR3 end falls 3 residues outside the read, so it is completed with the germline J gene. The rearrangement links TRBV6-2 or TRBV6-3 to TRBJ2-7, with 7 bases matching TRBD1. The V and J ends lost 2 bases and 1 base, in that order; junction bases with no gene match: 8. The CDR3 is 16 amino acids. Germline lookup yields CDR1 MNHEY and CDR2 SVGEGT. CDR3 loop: CASSYRATGMSYEQYF. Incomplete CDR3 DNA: TGTGCCAGCAGTTACAGGGCGACAGGGATGTCCTACGAG.

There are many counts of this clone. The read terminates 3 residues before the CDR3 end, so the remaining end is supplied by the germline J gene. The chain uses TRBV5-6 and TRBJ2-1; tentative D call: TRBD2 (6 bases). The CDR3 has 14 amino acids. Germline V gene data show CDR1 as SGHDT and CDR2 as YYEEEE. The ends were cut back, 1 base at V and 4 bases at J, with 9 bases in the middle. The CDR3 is CASSLPSEYNEQFF. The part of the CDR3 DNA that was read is TGTGCCAGCAGCTTGCCTAGCGAATACAATGAG.

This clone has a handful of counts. This chain's CDR3 is CASSLDLVAYYEQYF. CDR3 DNA, as far as it was read: TGTGCCAGCAGCTTAGATCTCGTCGCCTACTACGAG. The rearrangement links TRBV11-1 to TRBJ2-7; D gene unclear. Coverage ceases 3 residues before the CDR3 finishes, and the germline J gene fills in the end. Germline CDR1 reads SGHAT; CDR2 reads FQDESV (reference sequence). The CDR3 extends over 15 amino acids. Trimming took 1 base from V and 3 from J, leaving 13 bases between them.

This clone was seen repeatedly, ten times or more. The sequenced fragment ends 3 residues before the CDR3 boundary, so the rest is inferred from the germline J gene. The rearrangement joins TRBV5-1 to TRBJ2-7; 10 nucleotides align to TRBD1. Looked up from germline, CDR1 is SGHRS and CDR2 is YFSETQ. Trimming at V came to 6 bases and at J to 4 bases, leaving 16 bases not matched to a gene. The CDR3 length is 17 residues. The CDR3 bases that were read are TGCGCCAGCACCCTATGGGGTGGGGACAGGGGAAGTTACGAG. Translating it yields CASTLWGGDRGSYE. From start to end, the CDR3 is CASTLWGGDRGSYEQYF.

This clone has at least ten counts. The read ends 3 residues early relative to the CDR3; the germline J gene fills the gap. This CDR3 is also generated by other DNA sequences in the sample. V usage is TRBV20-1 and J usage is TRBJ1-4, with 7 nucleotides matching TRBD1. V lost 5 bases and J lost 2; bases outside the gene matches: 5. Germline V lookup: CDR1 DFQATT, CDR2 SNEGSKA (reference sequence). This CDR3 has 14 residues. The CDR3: CSARSGGTNEKLFF. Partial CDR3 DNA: TGCAGTGCTCGATCAGGGGGGACTAATGAAAAA.

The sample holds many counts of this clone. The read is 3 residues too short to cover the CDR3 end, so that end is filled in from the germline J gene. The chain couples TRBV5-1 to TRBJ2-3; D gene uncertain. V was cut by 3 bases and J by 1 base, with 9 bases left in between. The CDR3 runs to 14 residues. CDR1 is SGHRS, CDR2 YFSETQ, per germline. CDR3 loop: CASSSTTRTDTQYF. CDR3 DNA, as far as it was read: TGCGCCAGCAGCTCTACTACACGCACAGATACG. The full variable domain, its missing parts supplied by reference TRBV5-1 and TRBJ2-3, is KAGVTQTPRYLIKTRGQQVTLSCSPISGHRSVSWYQQTPGQGLQFLFEYFSETQRNKGNFPGRFSGRQFSNSRSEMNVSTLELGDSALYLCASSSTTRTDTQYFGPGTRLTVL.

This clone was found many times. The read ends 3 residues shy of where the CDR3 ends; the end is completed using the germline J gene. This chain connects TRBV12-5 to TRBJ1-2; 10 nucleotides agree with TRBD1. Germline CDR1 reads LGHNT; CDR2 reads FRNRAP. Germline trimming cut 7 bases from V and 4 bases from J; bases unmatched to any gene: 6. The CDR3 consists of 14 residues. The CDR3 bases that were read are TGTGCTAGTGCCACGGGACAGGGGACCTATGGC. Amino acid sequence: CASATGQGTYG. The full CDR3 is CASATGQGTYGYTF. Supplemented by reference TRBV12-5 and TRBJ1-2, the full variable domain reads DARVTQTPRHKVTEMGQEVTMRCQPILGHNTVFWYRQTMMQGLELLAYFRNRAPLDDSGMPKDRFSAEMPDATLATLKIQPSEPRDSAVYFCASATGQGTYGYTFGSGTRLTVV.

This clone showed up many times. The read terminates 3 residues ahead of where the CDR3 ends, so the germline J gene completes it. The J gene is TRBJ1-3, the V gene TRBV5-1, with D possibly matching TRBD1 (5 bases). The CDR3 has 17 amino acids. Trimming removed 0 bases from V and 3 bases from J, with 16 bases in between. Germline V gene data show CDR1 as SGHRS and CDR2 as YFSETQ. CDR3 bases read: TGCGCCAGCAGCTTGGGTAGTGGGGCGTCCAATGGAAACACC. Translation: CASSLGSGASNGNT. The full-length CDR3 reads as CASSLGSGASNGNTIYF.

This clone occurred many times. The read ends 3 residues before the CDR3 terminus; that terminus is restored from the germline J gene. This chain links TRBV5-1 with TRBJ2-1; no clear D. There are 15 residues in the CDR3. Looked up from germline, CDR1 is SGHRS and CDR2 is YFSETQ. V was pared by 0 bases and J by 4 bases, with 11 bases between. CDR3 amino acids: CASSLEVGPYNEQFF. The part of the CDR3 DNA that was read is TGCGCCAGCAGCTTGGAGGTTGGGCCTTACAATGAG.